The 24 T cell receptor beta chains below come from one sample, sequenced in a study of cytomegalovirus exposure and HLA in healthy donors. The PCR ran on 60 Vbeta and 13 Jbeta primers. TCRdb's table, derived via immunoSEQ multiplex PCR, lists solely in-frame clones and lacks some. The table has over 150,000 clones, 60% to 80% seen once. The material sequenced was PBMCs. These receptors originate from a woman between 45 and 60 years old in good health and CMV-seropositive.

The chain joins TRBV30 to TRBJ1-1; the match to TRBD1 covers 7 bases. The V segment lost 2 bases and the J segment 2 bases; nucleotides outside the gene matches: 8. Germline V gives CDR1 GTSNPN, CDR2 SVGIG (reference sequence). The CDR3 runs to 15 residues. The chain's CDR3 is CAWSSTGVENTEAFF. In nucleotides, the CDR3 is TGTGCCTGGAGTAGTACAGGGGTCGAAAACACTGAAGCTTTCTTT.

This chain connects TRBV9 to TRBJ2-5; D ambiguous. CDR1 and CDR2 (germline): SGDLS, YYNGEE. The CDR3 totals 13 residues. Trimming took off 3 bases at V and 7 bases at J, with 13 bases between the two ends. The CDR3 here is CASSDTPSGTQYF. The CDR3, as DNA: TGTGCCAGCAGCGATACCCCCTCCGGGACCCAGTACTTC.

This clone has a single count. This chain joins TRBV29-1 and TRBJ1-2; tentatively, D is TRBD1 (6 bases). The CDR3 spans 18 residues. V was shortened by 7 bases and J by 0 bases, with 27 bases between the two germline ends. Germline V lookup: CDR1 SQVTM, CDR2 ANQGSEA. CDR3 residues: CSGTRATGPDYANYGYTF. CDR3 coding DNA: TGCAGCGGCACTAGGGCAACAGGGCCCGATTATGCTAACTATGGCTACACCTTC.

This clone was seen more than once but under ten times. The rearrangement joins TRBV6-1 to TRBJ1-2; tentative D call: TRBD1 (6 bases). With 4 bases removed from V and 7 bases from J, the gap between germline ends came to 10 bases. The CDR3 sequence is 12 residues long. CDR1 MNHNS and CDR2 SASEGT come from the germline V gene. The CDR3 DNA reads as TGTGCCAGCAGTGGACAGGTCGGTGGCTACACCTTC. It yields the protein CASSGQVGGYTF.

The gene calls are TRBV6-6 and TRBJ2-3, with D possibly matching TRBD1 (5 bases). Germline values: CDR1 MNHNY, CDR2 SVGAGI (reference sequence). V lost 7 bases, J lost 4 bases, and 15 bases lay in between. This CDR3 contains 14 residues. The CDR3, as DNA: TGTGCCAGCACCCTAGGGGATCTTTCAGATACGCAGTATTTT. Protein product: CASTLGDLSDTQYF.

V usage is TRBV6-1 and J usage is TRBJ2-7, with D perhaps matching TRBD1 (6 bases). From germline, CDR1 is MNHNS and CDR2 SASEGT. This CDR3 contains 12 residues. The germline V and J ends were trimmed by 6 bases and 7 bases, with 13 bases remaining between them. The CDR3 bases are TGTGCCAGCAGCACGACAGGTTTGGAGCAGTACTTC. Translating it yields CASSTTGLEQYF.

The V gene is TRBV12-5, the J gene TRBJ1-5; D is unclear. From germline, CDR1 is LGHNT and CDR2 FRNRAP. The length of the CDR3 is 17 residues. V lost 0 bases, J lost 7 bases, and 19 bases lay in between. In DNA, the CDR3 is TGTGCTAGTGGTTTGGTAACCGTATTCCAGGAGGACCAGCCCCAGCATTTT. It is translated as CASGLVTVFQEDQPQHF.

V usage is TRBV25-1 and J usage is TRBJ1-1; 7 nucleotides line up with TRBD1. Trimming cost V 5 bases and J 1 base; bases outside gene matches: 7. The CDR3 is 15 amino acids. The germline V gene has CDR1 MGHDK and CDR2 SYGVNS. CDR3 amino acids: CASSTYRGQNTEAFF. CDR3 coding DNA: TGTGCCAGCAGTACCTACAGGGGCCAGAACACTGAAGCTTTCTTT.

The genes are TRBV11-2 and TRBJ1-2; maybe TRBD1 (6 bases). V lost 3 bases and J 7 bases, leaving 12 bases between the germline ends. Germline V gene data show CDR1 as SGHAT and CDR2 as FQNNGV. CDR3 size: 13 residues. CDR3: CASSFGGASGYTF. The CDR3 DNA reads TGTGCCAGCAGCTTCGGGGGGGCATCTGGCTACACCTTC.

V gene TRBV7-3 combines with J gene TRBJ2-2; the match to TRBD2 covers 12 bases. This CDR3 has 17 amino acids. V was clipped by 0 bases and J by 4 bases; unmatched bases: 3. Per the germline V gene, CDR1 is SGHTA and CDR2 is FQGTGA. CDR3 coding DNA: TGTGCCAGCAGCTTAACGGGACTAGCGGGTACCACCGGGGAGCTGTTTTTT. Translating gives CASSLTGLAGTTGELFF.

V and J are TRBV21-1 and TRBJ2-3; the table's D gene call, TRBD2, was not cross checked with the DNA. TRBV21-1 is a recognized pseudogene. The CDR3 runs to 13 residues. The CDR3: CASSSKREDTQYF. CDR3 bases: TGTGCCAGCAGCTCAAAGAGAGAAGATACGCAGTATTTT.

CDR3 residues: CASSLWTGTSNQPQHF. The CDR3 region has the DNA TGTGCCAGCAGCCTTTGGACAGGCACTAGCAATCAGCCCCAGCATTTT. The V and J genes are TRBV7-9 and TRBJ1-5, with 7 bases identical to TRBD1. This CDR3 is 16 amino acids long. Trimming took 5 bases from V and 0 from J; bases not matched to a gene: 7. The germline V gene has CDR1 SEHNR and CDR2 FQNEAQ (reference sequence). Together with reference TRBV7-9 and TRBJ1-5, the CDR3 gives the full variable domain: DTGVSQNPRHKITKRGQNVTFRCDPISEHNRLYWYRQTLGQGPEFLTYFQNEAQLEKSRLLSDRFSAERPKGSFSTLEIQRTEQGDSAMYLCASSLWTGTSNQPQHFGDGTRLSIL.

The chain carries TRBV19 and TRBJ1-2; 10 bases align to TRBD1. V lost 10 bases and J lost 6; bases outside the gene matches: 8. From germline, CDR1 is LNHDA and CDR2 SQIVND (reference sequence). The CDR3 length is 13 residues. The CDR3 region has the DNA TGTGCCACACCGGGGACAGGGGCGGATGGCTACACCTTC. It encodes CATPGTGADGYTF.

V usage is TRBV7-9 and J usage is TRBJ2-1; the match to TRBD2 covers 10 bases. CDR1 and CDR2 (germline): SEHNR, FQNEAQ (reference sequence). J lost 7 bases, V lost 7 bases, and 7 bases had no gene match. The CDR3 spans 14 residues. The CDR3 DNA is TGTGCCAGCACCACGATAGCGGGGGGAAATGAGCAGTTCTTC. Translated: CASTTIAGGNEQFF.

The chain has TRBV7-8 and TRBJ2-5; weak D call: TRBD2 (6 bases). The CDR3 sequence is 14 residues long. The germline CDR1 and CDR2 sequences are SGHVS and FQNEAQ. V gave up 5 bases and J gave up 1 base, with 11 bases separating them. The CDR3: CASSPGTFQETQYF. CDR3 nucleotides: TGTGCCAGCAGCCCCGGGACTTTCCAAGAGACCCAGTACTTC.

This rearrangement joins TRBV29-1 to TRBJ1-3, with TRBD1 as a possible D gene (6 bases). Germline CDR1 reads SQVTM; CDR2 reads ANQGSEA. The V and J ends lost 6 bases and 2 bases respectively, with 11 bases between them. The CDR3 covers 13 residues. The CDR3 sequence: CSVNREPGNTIYF. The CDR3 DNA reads TGCAGCGTCAACAGGGAACCTGGAAACACCATATATTTT.

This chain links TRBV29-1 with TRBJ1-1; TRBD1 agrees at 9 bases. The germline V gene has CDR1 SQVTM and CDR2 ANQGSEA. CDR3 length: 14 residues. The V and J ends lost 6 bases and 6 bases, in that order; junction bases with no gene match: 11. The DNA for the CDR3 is TGCAGCGTCACCCACAGGGGGCAGGGGGCTGAAGCTTTCTTT. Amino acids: CSVTHRGQGAEAFF.

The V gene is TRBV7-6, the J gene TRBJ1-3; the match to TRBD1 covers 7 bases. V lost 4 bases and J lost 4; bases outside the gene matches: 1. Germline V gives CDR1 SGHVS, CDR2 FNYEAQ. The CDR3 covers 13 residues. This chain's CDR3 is CASSSGGGNTIYF. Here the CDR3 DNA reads TGTGCCAGCAGCTCAGGGGGGGGAAACACCATATATTTT.

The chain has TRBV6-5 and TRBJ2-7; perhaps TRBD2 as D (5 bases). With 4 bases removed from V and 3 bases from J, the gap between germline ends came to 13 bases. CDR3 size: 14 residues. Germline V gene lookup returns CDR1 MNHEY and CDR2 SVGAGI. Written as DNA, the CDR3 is TGTGCCAGCAGTTCCCCGGGATCCCTCTACGAGCAGTACTTC. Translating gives CASSSPGSLYEQYF.

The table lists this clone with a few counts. The CDR3 bases are TGTGCCAGCAATGGACAGGGGAACTATGGCTACACCTTC. It specifies CASNGQGNYGYTF. The rearrangement uses TRBV25-1 and TRBJ1-2; 9 bases map to TRBD1. Looked up from germline, CDR1 is MGHDK and CDR2 is SYGVNS. The CDR3 sequence is 13 residues long. Trimming cost V 7 bases and J 2 bases; bases outside gene matches: 2.

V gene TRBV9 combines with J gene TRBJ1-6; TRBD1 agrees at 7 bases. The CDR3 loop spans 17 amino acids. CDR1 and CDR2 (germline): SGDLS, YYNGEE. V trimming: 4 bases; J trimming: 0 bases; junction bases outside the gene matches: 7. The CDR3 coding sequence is TGTGCCAGCAGCTCGGGACAGTCGAGCTCCTATAATTCACCCCTCCACTTT. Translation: CASSSGQSSSYNSPLHF.

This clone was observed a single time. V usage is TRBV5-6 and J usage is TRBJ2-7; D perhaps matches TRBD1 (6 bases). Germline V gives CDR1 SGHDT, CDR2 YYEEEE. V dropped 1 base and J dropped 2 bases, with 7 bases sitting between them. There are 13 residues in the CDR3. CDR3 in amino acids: CASSLWGPYEQYF. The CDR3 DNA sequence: TGTGCCAGCAGCTTGTGGGGGCCCTACGAGCAGTACTTC.

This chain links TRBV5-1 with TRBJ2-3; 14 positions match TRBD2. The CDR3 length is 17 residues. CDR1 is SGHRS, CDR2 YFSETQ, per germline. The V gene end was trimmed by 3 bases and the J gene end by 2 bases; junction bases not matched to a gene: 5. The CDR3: CASSSGLAGVITDTQYF. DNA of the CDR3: TGCGCCAGCAGCTCGGGACTAGCGGGGGTGATCACAGATACGCAGTATTTT.

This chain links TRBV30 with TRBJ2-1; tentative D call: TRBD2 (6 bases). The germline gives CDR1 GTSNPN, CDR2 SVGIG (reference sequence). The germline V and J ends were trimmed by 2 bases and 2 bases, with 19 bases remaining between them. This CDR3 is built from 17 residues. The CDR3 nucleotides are TGTGCCTGGAGTATCAAAGGGCCCCGGGAGACCTACAATGAGCAGTTCTTC. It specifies CAWSIKGPRETYNEQFF.